These 26 T cell receptor beta chains originate from one sample sequenced in a study of blood T cell repertoires in COVID-19. Sequencing was performed with immunoSEQ multiplex PCR; in TCRdb, only in-frame clones are kept and a portion is missing. The sample carries about 250,000 clones, roughly 86% recorded once. Sequencing input: PBMCs or T cells enriched from blood (not recorded which). The receptors originated from a woman between 50 and 59 years old who had recovered from COVID-19.

The CDR3 sequence is CASSSHREGREKLFF. CDR3 coding DNA: TGTGCCAGTAGTAGCCACAGGGAAGGACGTGAAAAACTGTTTTTT. The chain combines TRBV19 with TRBJ1-4; the D gene is possibly TRBD1 (6 bases). The CDR3 runs 15 residues. Germline V gene data show CDR1 as LNHDA and CDR2 as SQIVND (reference sequence). The ends were cut back, 4 bases at V and 7 bases at J, with 16 bases in the middle.

This clone has just one count. The rearrangement uses TRBV30 and TRBJ2-6, with a possible D match to TRBD1 (5 bases). V lost 3 bases and J lost 0, with 9 bases in between. CDR3 length: 15 amino acids. In germline, CDR1 is GTSNPN, CDR2 SVGIG (reference sequence). The CDR3: CAWRAGNSGANVLTF. CDR3 nucleotide sequence: TGTGCCTGGAGGGCAGGGAACTCTGGGGCCAACGTCCTGACTTTC.

Worth noting for this clone: A much more abundant neighbour one base away suggests this may be a read error. Within the sample, other DNA sequences also encode this same CDR3. The rearrangement links TRBV12-3 or TRBV12-4 to TRBJ1-6; D remains ambiguous. This CDR3 has 12 residues. With 3 bases removed from V and 7 bases from J, the gap between germline ends came to 4 bases. CDR3: CASSFGNSPLHF. CDR3 DNA sequence: TGTGCCAGCAGTTTCGGGAATTCACCCCTCCACTTT.

The rearrangement joins TRBV7-9 to TRBJ2-7, with D maybe TRBD1 (5 bases). The CDR3 length is 14 residues. V shed 2 bases and J shed 1 base, with 9 bases lying between them. Germline V gene lookup returns CDR1 SEHNR and CDR2 FQNEAQ (reference sequence). The CDR3, as DNA: TGTGCCAGCAGCTTATTGGGGCTGTCCTACGAGCAGTACTTC. Translated, it gives CASSLLGLSYEQYF.

J is TRBJ1-2 and V is TRBV28; TRBD1 aligns across 9 bases. The length of the CDR3 is 14 residues. The germline gives CDR1 MDHEN, CDR2 SYDVKM. V lost 9 bases and J lost 5; bases outside the gene matches: 10. In nucleotides, the CDR3 is TGTGCCAGTGAATACAGGGGGCGCGGATATGGCTACACCTTC. The encoded protein is CASEYRGRGYGYTF.

This clone has just a few counts. The V and J genes are TRBV28 and TRBJ1-2; D possibly corresponds to TRBD1 (5 bases). Trimming left V 2 bases short and J 7 bases short, with 17 bases between. Germline V lookup: CDR1 MDHEN, CDR2 SYDVKM. The CDR3 contains 15 residues. CDR3 sequence: CASSLAPRVWGGYTF. The DNA of the CDR3 is TGTGCCAGCAGTTTAGCCCCCAGGGTCTGGGGTGGCTACACCTTC.

On this clone itself: A junction end diverges from the germline sequence, so it may reflect a read error. This chain joins TRBV6-5 and TRBJ2-7, with 9 bases matching TRBD1. CDR3 length equals 15 residues. Germline V gives CDR1 MNHEY, CDR2 SVGAGI. The DNA for the CDR3 is TGTGCCAGCAGTCACTCCGGGACAGGGTACTACGAGCAGTACTTC. Translation gives CASSHSGTGYYEQYF.

The J gene is TRBJ1-2, the V gene TRBV3-1 (or the pseudogene TRBV3-2); no definite D call. This CDR3 contains 17 residues. The V and J ends lost 0 bases and 8 bases respectively, with 22 bases between them. Germline V gene data show CDR1 as LGHDT and CDR2 as YNNKEL (reference sequence). Here the CDR3 DNA reads TGTGCCAGCAGCCAAGAAACTCCAAGAGGCGGAGGTCGCGGCTACACCTTC. It translates to CASSQETPRGGGRGYTF.

This rearrangement joins TRBV5-4 to TRBJ1-1; 8 nucleotides agree with TRBD1. With V trimmed by 3 bases and J by 11 bases, 6 bases remained unmatched. The CDR3 contains 12 residues. Germline CDR1 and CDR2: SGHNT and YYREEE (reference sequence). DNA for the CDR3: TGTGCCAGCAGCTGGCAGGGGGCCGCTGCTTTCTTT. This translates into CASSWQGAAAFF. Full variable domain (rest looked up from reference TRBV5-4 and TRBJ1-1): ETGVTQSPTHLIKTRGQQVTLRCSSQSGHNTVSWYQQALGQGPQFIFQYYREEENGRGNFPPRFSGLQFPNYSSELNVNALELDDSALYLCASSWQGAAAFFGQGTRLTVV.

In its sample, this clone was seen once. V gene TRBV28 combines with J gene TRBJ2-7, with 11 bases fitting TRBD1. Germline V gene data show CDR1 as MDHEN and CDR2 as SYDVKM. Unmatched junction bases numbered 21, after V lost 6 bases and J lost 2 bases. The CDR3 extends over 20 amino acids. The CDR3 nucleotides are TGTGCCAGCAGCCTATTTTGGTCTCTGGACAGGGGGCCTGTGACCTACGAGCAGTACTTC. Translated: CASSLFWSLDRGPVTYEQYF. The variable domain in full, with the rest retrieved from reference TRBV28 and TRBJ2-7, is DVKVTQSSRYLVKRTGEKVFLECVQDMDHENMFWYRQDPGLGLRLIYFSYDVKMKEKGDIPEGYSVSREKKERFSLILESASTNQTSMYLCASSLFWSLDRGPVTYEQYFGPGTRLTVT.

The chain joins TRBV28 to TRBJ2-7; 8 nucleotides match TRBD1. This CDR3 has 14 residues. V lost 6 bases and J lost 7; bases outside the gene matches: 11. In germline, CDR1 is MDHEN, CDR2 SYDVKM. The CDR3 region is CASRPKTGVREQYF. CDR3 coding DNA: TGTGCCAGCAGGCCAAAGACAGGGGTTAGGGAGCAGTACTTC.

This clone appeared once. The genes are TRBV3-1 (or the pseudogene TRBV3-2) and TRBJ1-1, with D possibly matching TRBD1 (6 bases). There are 14 residues in the CDR3. The V and J ends lost 4 bases and 1 base respectively, with 10 bases between them. The germline V gene encodes CDR1 LGHDT and CDR2 YNNKEL (reference sequence). Written as DNA, the CDR3 is TGTGCCAGCAGCCTGGTGGGGGCGAACACTGAAGCTTTCTTT. Protein: CASSLVGANTEAFF.

This chain joins TRBV5-1 and TRBJ2-7, with D perhaps matching TRBD2 (5 bases). V lost 4 bases and J lost 4, with 15 bases in between. The CDR3 length is 14 residues. CDR1 is SGHRS and CDR2 is YFSETQ in the germline V gene. Here the CDR3 DNA reads TGCGCCAGCAGCCCAAGAGCTACTAGTTACGAGCAGTACTTC. Its protein product is CASSPRATSYEQYF.

This clone has just a few counts. V gene TRBV29-1 combines with J gene TRBJ1-1; 8 nucleotides agree with TRBD1. Germline assignment: CDR1 SQVTM and CDR2 ANQGSEA. V was pared by 4 bases and J by 0 bases, with 4 bases of the junction left unmatched. The length of the CDR3 is 14 residues. CDR3 nucleotide sequence: TGCAGCGTTGGAACAGGGGGGTTGAACACTGAAGCTTTCTTT. Translating gives CSVGTGGLNTEAFF. The variable domain in full, completed from reference TRBV29-1 and TRBJ1-1, reads SAVISQKPSRDICQRGTSLTIQCQVDSQVTMMFWYRQQPGQSLTLIATANQGSEATYESGFVIDKFPISRPNLTFSTLTVSNMSPEDSSIYLCSVGTGGLNTEAFFGQGTRLTVV.

This clone is a singleton in its sample. The genes are TRBV7-2 and TRBJ1-2; 8 bases are shared with TRBD1. The CDR3 is made up of 14 amino acids. V lost 5 bases and J lost 6; bases outside the gene matches: 8. Germline CDR1 and CDR2: SGHTA and FQGNSA. The CDR3 loop is CASSPSTGVDGYTF. The CDR3 region has the DNA TGTGCCAGCAGCCCGTCGACAGGGGTGGATGGCTACACCTTC.

The chain combines TRBV2 with TRBJ2-6; D is perhaps TRBD1 (6 bases). Looked up from germline, CDR1 is SNHLY and CDR2 is FYNNEI. V lost 6 bases and J 1 base, leaving 7 bases between the germline ends. The CDR3 contains 14 residues. The CDR3 region is CASRGTSGANVLTF. The CDR3 coding sequence is TGTGCCAGCAGAGGGACATCTGGGGCCAACGTCCTGACTTTC.

The chain is built from TRBV7-6 and TRBJ2-7, with a weak D call TRBD2 (7 bases). Trimming took 1 base from V and 3 from J, leaving 16 bases between them. The CDR3 extends over 16 amino acids. Germline V gene data show CDR1 as SGHVS and CDR2 as FNYEAQ. CDR3 sequence (DNA): TGTGCCAGCAGCTTAGGGGGGGGGCTAGTGGGCTACGAGCAGTACTTC. Translation gives CASSLGGGLVGYEQYF.

This clone has only a few counts. V gene TRBV30 combines with J gene TRBJ2-1; tentatively, D is TRBD2 (5 bases). The CDR3 is made up of 13 amino acids. Germline assignment: CDR1 GTSNPN and CDR2 SVGIG (reference sequence). Deletions cut 5 bases from V and 4 bases from J, with 12 bases between. CDR3 residues: CAWYNGIYNEQFF. Written as DNA, the CDR3 is TGTGCCTGGTACAACGGGATTTACAATGAGCAGTTCTTC.

This clone was picked up one time. CDR3 nucleotides: TGTGCCAGCTCTCGGACAGGGGCCGTCACTGAAGCTTTCTTT. Its translation: CASSRTGAVTEAFF. The chain has TRBV18 and TRBJ1-1, with TRBD1 identical over 9 bases. After removal of 6 bases from V and 4 bases from J, the junction contained 6 bases not matched to a gene. Germline V gene data show CDR1 as KGHSH and CDR2 as LQKENI. The CDR3 extends over 14 amino acids.

This clone was found once. The chain couples TRBV18 to TRBJ2-2; 7 positions match TRBD2. This CDR3 has 16 residues. Germline CDR1 KGHSH, CDR2 LQKENI. The junction had 6 bases not matched to a gene; V was cut back by 3 bases and J by 2 bases. CDR3 residues: CASSPSLAVNTGELFF. The CDR3 DNA reads TGTGCCAGCTCACCCTCCCTAGCGGTTAACACCGGGGAGCTGTTTTTT.

This chain connects TRBV12-3 or TRBV12-4 to TRBJ2-7; 8 bases map to TRBD1. V trimming: 8 bases; J trimming: 6 bases; junction bases outside the gene matches: 6. The CDR3 is 12 residues long. CDR3 amino acids: CASGQGMAEQYF. The CDR3 coding sequence is TGTGCCAGCGGACAGGGAATGGCCGAGCAGTACTTC.

Only one count was recorded for this clone. This chain connects TRBV12-3 or TRBV12-4 to TRBJ2-7, with 9 bases that match TRBD1. J lost 5 bases, V lost 6 bases, and 5 bases had no gene match. The length of the CDR3 is 13 residues. As DNA, the CDR3 is TGTGCCAGCAGCCCGGACAGGGGCCACGAGCAGTACTTC. It translates to CASSPDRGHEQYF.

The V and J genes are TRBV7-2 and TRBJ2-7; 7 positions agree with TRBD2. CDR3 length equals 15 residues. V lost 4 bases and J lost 2; bases outside the gene matches: 8. Germline CDR1 and CDR2: SGHTA and FQGNSA. The CDR3 region is CASSSTSVGTYEQYF. The CDR3 bases are TGTGCCAGCAGCTCTACTAGCGTCGGCACCTACGAGCAGTACTTC.

This clone was seen more than once but under ten times. This chain connects TRBV7-9 to TRBJ1-1; 9 nucleotides line up with TRBD1. The CDR3 loop spans 15 amino acids. Germline CDR1 SEHNR, CDR2 FQNEAQ (reference sequence). The J segment lost 4 bases and the V segment lost 5 bases, leaving 8 bases of the junction unmatched. The CDR3 reads CASSPHRGRGTEAFF. The CDR3 coding sequence is TGTGCCAGCAGCCCACACAGGGGGCGCGGCACTGAAGCTTTCTTT.

The CDR3 sequence: CASSEEGGLGGGAYLLNEQFF. The CDR3, as DNA: TGTGCCAGCAGTGAAGAAGGAGGTTTAGGGGGCGGGGCCTACTTGCTCAATGAGCAGTTCTTC. The chain recombines TRBV2 with TRBJ2-1, with a tentative D call TRBD1 (7 bases). The ends were cut back, 1 base at V and 6 bases at J, with 31 bases in the middle. The CDR3 has 21 residues. The germline CDR1 and CDR2 sequences are SNHLY and FYNNEI.

This clone came up a few times. This chain connects TRBV5-1 to TRBJ1-3; 7 bases are a match to TRBD1. The junction had 3 bases not matched to a gene; V was cut back by 3 bases and J by 0 bases. The CDR3 runs 15 residues. The germline V gene has CDR1 SGHRS and CDR2 YFSETQ. The CDR3 reads CASSSTGSSGNTIYF. The CDR3 bases are TGCGCCAGCAGCTCGACAGGGTCCTCTGGAAACACCATATATTTT.